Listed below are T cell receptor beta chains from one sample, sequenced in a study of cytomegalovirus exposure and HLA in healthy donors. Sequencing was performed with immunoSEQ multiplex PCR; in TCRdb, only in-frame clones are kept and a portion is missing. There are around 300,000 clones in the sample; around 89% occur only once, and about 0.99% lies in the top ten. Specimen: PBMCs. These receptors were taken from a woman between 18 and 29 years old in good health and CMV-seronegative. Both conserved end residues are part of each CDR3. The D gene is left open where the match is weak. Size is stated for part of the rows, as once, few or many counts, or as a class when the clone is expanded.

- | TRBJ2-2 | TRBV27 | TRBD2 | TGTGCCAGCAGTTTATCGCGACTAGCGGGACGGACCGGGGAGCTGTTTTTT | CASSLSRLAGRTGELFF
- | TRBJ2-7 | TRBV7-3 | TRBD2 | TGTGCCAGCAGCCCACTAGCGGGAGACGAATCCGAGCAGTACTTC | CASSPLAGDESEQYF
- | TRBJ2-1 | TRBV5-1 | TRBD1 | TGCGCCAGCAGCTCATACGACAGGGCGGACTACAATGAGCAGTTCTTC | CASSSYDRADYNEQFF
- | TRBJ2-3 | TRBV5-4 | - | TGTGCCAGCAGCCCACGCGGGAGCACAGATACGCAGTATTTT | CASSPRGSTDTQYF
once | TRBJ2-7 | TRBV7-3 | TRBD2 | TGTGCCAGCAGCGAATTGGGGACTAGGGGGAAAGAAGAGCAGTACTTC | CASSELGTRGKEEQYF
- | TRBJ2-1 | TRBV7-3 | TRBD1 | TGTGCCAGCACCCGATGCGGACAGGGGGGTTGCAATGAGCAGTTCTTC | CASTRCGQGGCNEQFF
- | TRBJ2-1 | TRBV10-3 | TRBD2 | TGTGCCATCAGTGGGGCCGTCGGGACTAGCGACTCGAGCTCCTACAATGAGCAGTTCTTC | CAISGAVGTSDSSSYNEQFF
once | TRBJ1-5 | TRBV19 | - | TGTGCCAGTAGTGCAGACAATCAGCCCCAGCATTTT | CASSADNQPQHF
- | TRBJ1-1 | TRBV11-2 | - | TGTGCCAGCAGCCCGATGGGAGACACTGAAGCTTTCTTT | CASSPMGDTEAFF
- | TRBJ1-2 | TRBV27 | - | TGTGCCAGCAGTTTGAGGGAGGGCCCTAACTATGGCTACACCTTC | CASSLREGPNYGYTF
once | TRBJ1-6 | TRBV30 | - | TGTGCCTGGAGGGGCCCAGGCCCGGGGGCCCTCCACTTT | CAWRGPGPGALHF
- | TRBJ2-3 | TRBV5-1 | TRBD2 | TGCGCCAGCAGCTTGGGGATATCTAGCGGAGGCTTTATAAGGGATACGCAGTATTTT | CASSLGISSGGFIRDTQYF
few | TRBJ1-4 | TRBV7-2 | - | TGTGCCAGCAGCTCGGACAGATCTAATGAAAAACTGTTTTTT | CASSSDRSNEKLFF
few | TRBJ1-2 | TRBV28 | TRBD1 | TGTGCCAGCAGTTTGCAGGGGGACTATGGCTACACCTTC | CASSLQGDYGYTF
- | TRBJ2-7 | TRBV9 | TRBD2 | TGTGCCAGCAGCGTAGATCGCGGTCTAGCGGTACACGAGCAGTACTTC | CASSVDRGLAVHEQYF
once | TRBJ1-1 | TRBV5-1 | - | TGCGCCAGCAGCTTCGCGGAGAACACTGAAGCTTTCTTT | CASSFAENTEAFF
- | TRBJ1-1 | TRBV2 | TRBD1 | TGTGCCAGCAACAGACAGGGGGTGAACACTGAAGCTTTCTTT | CASNRQGVNTEAFF
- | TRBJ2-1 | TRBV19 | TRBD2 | TGTGCCAGTAGTATAGCGGGAGGTCCCAATGAGCAGTTCTTC | CASSIAGGPNEQFF